Listed here is a single T cell receptor (beta chain). As yet, its antigen is unknown. These data come from a study of post-analysis software for immune sequencing data. Study background: As for disease course, relapsing-remitting, secondary progressive and progressive-relapsing multiple sclerosis were all included. Study outcomes and limitations: Roughly 5 TRBV segments (TRBV5-6, TRBV5-1 and TRBV20-1 among them) occurred more frequently in patients than in controls.

The TCR beta cDNA libraries carried unique molecular identifiers. TCRdb redid the calling of the PCR reads with MiXCR, one entry per CDR3 protein. The sample yields about 620,000 distinct CDR3 sequences, about 40% seen once. Looked up from germline, CDR1 is SQVTM and CDR2 is ANQGSEA. There are 13 residues in the CDR3. Trimming cost V 5 bases and J 2 bases, with 13 bases left between them. The sample consisted of blood. The sequence was obtained from a girl aged 10 to 17 with multiple sclerosis. V gene TRBV29-1 combines with J gene TRBJ2-7; a weak D match, TRBD2 (6 bases). The CDR3 loop reads CSVRGTFPYEQYF. DNA of the CDR3: TGCAGCGTTCGCGGGACTTTCCCCTACGAGCAGTACTTC.